The sequence of this T cell receptor beta chain was determined in a study of immune heterogeneity within non-small cell lung tumors. Bulk tumor genomic DNA, about 570 ng per sample, was the template. Far-apart biopsies, several per primary tumor, were taken during surgery. The patients were newly diagnosed with non-small cell lung cancer, had not been treated, and had curative surgery. Multiplex PCR employing 32 V and 13 J primers generated amplicons of the TCR beta CDR3. TCRdb ran MiXCR on the multiplex PCR reads and lists one entry per CDR3 protein. Found here are about 20,000 distinct CDR3 sequences, around 28% of them singletons; the top ten hold around 4%. Remarks on this clonotype: This may come from a read error, since a much larger clone is one base off.

Germline-derived CDR1 and CDR2 are MNHNS and SASEGT. The CDR3 extends over 15 amino acids. V and J are TRBV6-1 and TRBJ2-6; perhaps TRBD1 as D (6 bases). Sequenced sample: lung tumor tissue. The origin of this receptor is a man aged 40-49 years with non-small cell lung cancer. CDR3 residues: CSSSGQSSGANVLTF. The CDR3 coding sequence is TGTTCCAGCAGTGGACAGTCCTCTGGGGCCAACGTCCTGACTTTC.